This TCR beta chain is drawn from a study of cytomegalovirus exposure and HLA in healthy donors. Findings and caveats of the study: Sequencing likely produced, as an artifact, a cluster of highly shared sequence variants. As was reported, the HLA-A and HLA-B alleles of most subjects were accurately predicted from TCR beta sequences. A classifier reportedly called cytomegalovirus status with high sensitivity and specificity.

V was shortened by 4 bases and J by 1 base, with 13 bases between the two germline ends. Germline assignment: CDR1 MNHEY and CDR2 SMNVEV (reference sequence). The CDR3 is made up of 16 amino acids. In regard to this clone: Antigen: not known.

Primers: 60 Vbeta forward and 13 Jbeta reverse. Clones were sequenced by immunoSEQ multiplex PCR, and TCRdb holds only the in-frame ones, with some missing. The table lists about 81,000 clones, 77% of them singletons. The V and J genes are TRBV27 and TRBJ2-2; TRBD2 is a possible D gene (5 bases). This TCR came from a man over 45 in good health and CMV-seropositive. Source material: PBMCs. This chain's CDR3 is CASSWRARLNTGELFF. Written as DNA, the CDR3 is TGTGCCAGCAGTTGGCGGGCCCGCCTGAACACCGGGGAGCTGTTTTTT.